This is a list of T cell receptor beta chains from one sample in a study of blood T cell repertoires in COVID-19. Only in-frame clones appear in the TCRdb table, and some are missing; sequencing was by immunoSEQ multiplex PCR. The sample shows 190,000 or so clones, over 80% of them seen only once. Sequencing was carried out using PBMCs or T cells enriched from blood (not recorded which). These receptors were collected from a man aged 18 to 35 with acute COVID-19. The CDR3 runs from the conserved cysteine through the conserved F or W. A D gene is named only where the DNA matches it firmly. Clone size is not always given. Where it is, it says once, few, many or a class for expanded clones.

D gene: TRBD1; V gene: TRBV5-1; clone size: -; J gene: TRBJ1-4; CDR3 protein: CASSDWTGTNEKLFF; CDR3 DNA: TGCGCCAGCAGCGACTGGACAGGGACTAATGAAAAACTGTTTTTT
D gene: -; V gene: TRBV4-2; clone size: -; J gene: TRBJ2-7; CDR3 protein: CASSQDLGGGYEQYF; CDR3 DNA: TGTGCCAGCAGCCAAGATCTTGGGGGAGGCTACGAGCAGTACTTC
D gene: -; V gene: TRBV9; clone size: -; J gene: TRBJ2-7; CDR3 protein: CASSVEAGASYEQYF; CDR3 DNA: TGTGCCAGCAGCGTGGAGGCGGGCGCCTCCTACGAGCAGTACTTC
D gene: -; V gene: TRBV28; clone size: -; J gene: TRBJ1-2; CDR3 protein: CASSFLGGTYGYTF; CDR3 DNA: TGTGCCAGCAGTTTTCTGGGGGGGACCTATGGCTACACCTTC
D gene: TRBD2; V gene: TRBV18; clone size: -; J gene: TRBJ2-1; CDR3 protein: CASSPATGGRGNEQFF; CDR3 DNA: TGTGCCAGCTCACCAGCGACGGGAGGGCGGGGGAATGAGCAGTTCTTC
D gene: -; V gene: TRBV6-5; clone size: -; J gene: TRBJ2-2; CDR3 protein: CASTQGSGELFF; CDR3 DNA: TGTGCCAGCACTCAGGGGTCCGGGGAGCTGTTTTTT
D gene: TRBD1; V gene: TRBV6-4; clone size: few; J gene: TRBJ1-2; CDR3 protein: CASSDSAGGNGYTF; CDR3 DNA: TGTGCCAGCAGTGACTCGGCAGGGGGGAATGGCTACACCTTC
D gene: -; V gene: TRBV5-4; clone size: many; J gene: TRBJ1-1; CDR3 protein: CASTKGGSNTEAFF; CDR3 DNA: TGTGCCAGCACGAAGGGGGGGTCCAACACTGAAGCTTTCTTT
D gene: -; V gene: TRBV4-2; clone size: -; J gene: TRBJ2-7; CDR3 protein: CASSQVDYYEQYF; CDR3 DNA: TGTGCCAGCAGCCAGGTCGACTACTACGAGCAGTACTTC
D gene: TRBD1; V gene: TRBV30; clone size: -; J gene: TRBJ1-2; CDR3 protein: CAWSRNRGRRFNYGYTF; CDR3 DNA: TGTGCCTGGAGTAGGAACAGGGGGCGCAGGTTCAACTATGGCTACACCTTC
D gene: -; V gene: TRBV27; clone size: -; J gene: TRBJ2-3; CDR3 protein: CASSQSDRHTDTQYF; CDR3 DNA: TGTGCCAGCAGTCAAAGCGACAGGCACACAGATACGCAGTATTTT
D gene: TRBD1; V gene: TRBV6-2/TRBV6-3; clone size: -; J gene: TRBJ2-2; CDR3 protein: CASSYGQGATGELFF; CDR3 DNA: TGTGCCAGCAGTTACGGGCAGGGGGCAACCGGGGAGCTGTTTTTT
D gene: TRBD2; V gene: TRBV9; clone size: -; J gene: TRBJ2-7; CDR3 protein: CASSVGGLAETYEQYF; CDR3 DNA: TGTGCCAGCAGCGTAGGGGGACTAGCGGAGACCTACGAGCAGTACTTC
D gene: -; V gene: TRBV5-6; clone size: -; J gene: TRBJ2-5; CDR3 protein: CASSREETQYF; CDR3 DNA: TGTGCCAGCAGTCGAGAAGAGACCCAGTACTTC
D gene: TRBD1; V gene: TRBV5-1; clone size: -; J gene: TRBJ2-1; CDR3 protein: CASSRGQVSNNEQFF; CDR3 DNA: TGCGCCAGCAGTCGCGGACAGGTTTCTAACAATGAGCAGTTCTTC
D gene: -; V gene: TRBV18; clone size: -; J gene: TRBJ1-4; CDR3 protein: CASSPFGGGTNEKLFF; CDR3 DNA: TGTGCCAGCTCACCATTTGGAGGAGGGACTAATGAAAAACTGTTTTTT
D gene: -; V gene: TRBV19; clone size: -; J gene: TRBJ1-5; CDR3 protein: CASSNGQPQHF; CDR3 DNA: TGTGCCAGTAGTAACGGGCAGCCCCAGCATTTT
D gene: -; V gene: TRBV7-8; clone size: -; J gene: TRBJ1-2; CDR3 protein: CASSQSPVEGYTF; CDR3 DNA: TGTGCCAGCAGCCAAAGCCCCGTAGAGGGCTACACCTTC
D gene: TRBD1; V gene: TRBV6-5; clone size: -; J gene: TRBJ2-2; CDR3 protein: CASSYVQGAGGELFF; CDR3 DNA: TGTGCCAGCAGTTATGTCCAGGGGGCGGGTGGGGAGCTGTTTTTT
D gene: TRBD2; V gene: TRBV4-1; clone size: -; J gene: TRBJ2-1; CDR3 protein: CASSQDRLKGGREYNEQFF; CDR3 DNA: TGCGCCAGCAGCCAAGACAGGTTAAAGGGCGGGAGAGAGTACAATGAGCAGTTCTTC
D gene: -; V gene: TRBV12-3/TRBV12-4; clone size: -; J gene: TRBJ2-3; CDR3 protein: CASSEPGTDTQYF; CDR3 DNA: TGTGCCAGCAGCGAACCGGGAACAGATACGCAGTATTTT
D gene: TRBD1; V gene: TRBV11-2; clone size: -; J gene: TRBJ2-7; CDR3 protein: CASSLYRDSVLTSSYEQYF; CDR3 DNA: TGTGCCAGCAGCTTATATAGGGACAGCGTTTTAACGAGCTCCTACGAGCAGTACTTC
D gene: -; V gene: TRBV5-6; clone size: -; J gene: TRBJ2-6; CDR3 protein: CASTLPGANVLTF; CDR3 DNA: TGTGCCAGCACCCTCCCGGGGGCCAACGTCCTGACTTTC
D gene: -; V gene: TRBV10-1; clone size: -; J gene: TRBJ2-7; CDR3 protein: CASSSSGNYEQYF; CDR3 DNA: TGCGCCAGCAGTTCGTCAGGAAACTACGAGCAGTACTTC
D gene: -; V gene: TRBV3-1/TRBV3-2; clone size: -; J gene: TRBJ2-2; CDR3 protein: CASSHAPGNTGELFF; CDR3 DNA: TGTGCCAGCAGCCATGCCCCAGGAAACACCGGGGAGCTGTTTTTT
D gene: TRBD1; V gene: TRBV25-1; clone size: -; J gene: TRBJ2-3; CDR3 protein: CASSGRRGQGVKDTQYF; CDR3 DNA: TGTGCCAGCAGTGGCCGAAGGGGACAGGGGGTTAAGGATACGCAGTATTTT
D gene: TRBD2; V gene: TRBV5-1; clone size: -; J gene: TRBJ2-1; CDR3 protein: CASSLGSAGGLNEQFF; CDR3 DNA: TGCGCCAGCAGCTTGGGGTCGGCGGGAGGGCTCAATGAGCAGTTCTTC
D gene: -; V gene: TRBV4-3; clone size: -; J gene: TRBJ1-1; CDR3 protein: CASSQEAGENTEAFF; CDR3 DNA: TGCGCCAGCAGCCAAGAAGCAGGGGAGAACACTGAAGCTTTCTTT